These 8 T cell receptor beta chains came from one sample sequenced in a study of shared clonotypes between healthy human individuals. Only in-frame clones appear in the TCRdb table, and some are missing; sequencing was by immunoSEQ multiplex PCR. This table holds a few million clones, roughly 95% found once. CD45RO-negative, CCR7-positively selected cells formed the naive CD8 fraction, excluding terminally differentiated effector memory CD45RA+ cells. The sample was naive CD8+ T cells from PBMCs. The receptor source for this set is a man younger than 35 in good health. Some clones in this sample may be carry-over from other donors' samples.

J is TRBJ2-5 and V is TRBV6-5; 9 nucleotides line up with TRBD2. This CDR3 spans 13 amino acids. V shed 6 bases and J 5 bases; nucleotides not matched to a gene: 4. CDR1 is MNHEY and CDR2 is SVGAGI in the germline V gene. Here the CDR3 reads CASSSSGMETQYF. For the CDR3, the DNA is TGTGCCAGCAGCTCTAGCGGGATGGAGACCCAGTACTTC.

The chain couples TRBV9 to TRBJ1-3; D is uncertain. V was pared by 0 bases and J by 4 bases, with 14 bases between. The CDR3 has 16 residues. Germline V CDR1 and CDR2: SGDLS, YYNGEE. The CDR3 region is CASSVGTGSFGNTIYF. CDR3 DNA sequence: TGTGCCAGCAGCGTAGGTACGGGGTCCTTCGGAAACACCATATATTTT.

This sequence joins TRBV28 and TRBJ2-5; the D is unclear. Germline CDR1 and CDR2: MDHEN and SYDVKM. This CDR3 is 14 amino acids long. V lost 3 bases and J 0 bases, leaving 8 bases between the germline ends. The CDR3 here is CASSLWQNQETQYF. The DNA for the CDR3 is TGTGCCAGCAGTTTGTGGCAAAACCAAGAGACCCAGTACTTC.

This clone has just a few counts. V gene TRBV14 combines with J gene TRBJ1-2, with D possibly matching TRBD1 (6 bases). V lost 3 bases to trimming and J lost 5 bases, with 16 bases between them. The CDR3 covers 15 residues. Germline lookup yields CDR1 SGHDN and CDR2 FVKESK. In DNA, the CDR3 is TGTGCCAGCAGCCAGCTCTCCGGACAGATTTATGGCTACACCTTC. Its protein is CASSQLSGQIYGYTF.

The chain links TRBV5-4 to TRBJ2-2; 14 bases fit TRBD2. The length of the CDR3 is 19 residues. Trimming took 4 bases from V and 1 from J; bases not matched to a gene: 9. Germline-derived CDR1 and CDR2 are SGHNT and YYREEE (reference sequence). Here the CDR3 DNA reads TGTGCCAGCAGCCCTCGACTAGCGGGAGGGCCAGTGAACACCGGGGAGCTGTTTTTT. It translates to CASSPRLAGGPVNTGELFF.

The J gene is TRBJ1-5, the V gene TRBV2, with D perhaps TRBD1 (6 bases). Trimming pared 8 bases from V and 2 bases from J, leaving 16 bases between. Per germline, CDR1 SNHLY and CDR2 FYNNEI. The CDR3 covers 15 residues. The CDR3 DNA reads as TGTGCCAGCTCGGGAAGGGGGGTTGGCAATCAGCCCCAGCATTTT. Its protein is CASSGRGVGNQPQHF.

The chain's CDR3 is CAWTGGGNYEQYF. CDR3 DNA: TGTGCCTGGACTGGGGGAGGAAACTACGAGCAGTACTTC. V usage is TRBV30 and J usage is TRBJ2-7, with a tentative D call TRBD2 (6 bases). Germline V lookup: CDR1 GTSNPN, CDR2 SVGIG (reference sequence). The CDR3 contains 13 residues. V lost 4 bases, J lost 3 bases, and 13 bases lay in between.

This sequence joins TRBV30 and TRBJ2-1; D is unclear. The ends were cut back, 3 bases at V and 0 bases at J, with 9 bases in the middle. The V gene's germline CDR1 is GTSNPN and CDR2 SVGIG (reference sequence). This CDR3 region has 14 residues. The CDR3 bases are TGTGCCTGGAGAGCACTTAGCTCCTACAATGAGCAGTTCTTC. As protein: CAWRALSSYNEQFF.